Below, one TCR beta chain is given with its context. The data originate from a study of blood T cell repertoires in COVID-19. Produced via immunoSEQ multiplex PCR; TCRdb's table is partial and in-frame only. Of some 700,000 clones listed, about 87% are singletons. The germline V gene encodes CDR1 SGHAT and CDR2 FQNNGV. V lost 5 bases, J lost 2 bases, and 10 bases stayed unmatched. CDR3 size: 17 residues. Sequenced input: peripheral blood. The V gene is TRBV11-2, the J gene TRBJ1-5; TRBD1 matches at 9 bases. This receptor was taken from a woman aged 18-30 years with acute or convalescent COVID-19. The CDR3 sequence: CASSDGDRVRGNQPQHF. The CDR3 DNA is TGTGCCAGCAGCGACGGGGACAGGGTTCGGGGCAATCAGCCCCAGCATTTT.